The clone carrying this T cell receptor beta chain was recorded at least ten times. These data originate in a study of T-cell memory formation after mild COVID-19. TCRdb processed the 5' RACE reads anew with MiXCR; each CDR3 protein has one entry. The table has 500,000 to 550,000 distinct CDR3 sequences, roughly 22% seen once. Germline V gene data show CDR1 as KGHDR and CDR2 as SFDVKD. With 5 bases removed from V and 5 bases from J, the gap between germline ends came to 17 bases. This CDR3 spans 15 amino acids. This sequence joins TRBV24-1 and TRBJ2-5, with D possibly matching TRBD2 (5 bases). The source of this sequence is an adult woman who had mild COVID-19 (a few samples of this study predate the infection). Cell type and time point are not known. What was sequenced was PBMCs or a T cell subset sorted from them (not recorded which). The CDR3 sequence is CATSVSLGHRETQYF. CDR3 bases: TGTGCCACCAGTGTATCACTAGGGCATCGGGAGACCCAGTACTTC.